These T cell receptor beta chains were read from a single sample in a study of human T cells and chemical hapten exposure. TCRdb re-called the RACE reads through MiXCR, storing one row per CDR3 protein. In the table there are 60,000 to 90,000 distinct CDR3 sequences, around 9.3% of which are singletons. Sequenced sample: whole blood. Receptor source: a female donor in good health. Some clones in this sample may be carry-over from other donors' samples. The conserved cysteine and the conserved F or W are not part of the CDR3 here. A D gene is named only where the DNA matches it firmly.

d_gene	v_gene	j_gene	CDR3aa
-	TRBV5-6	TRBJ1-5	ASSFFSGMGNQPQH
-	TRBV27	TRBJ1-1	ASSLLRQGDTEAF
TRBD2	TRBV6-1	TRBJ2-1	ASRGLAGVYNEQF
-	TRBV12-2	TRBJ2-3	ASRLPDTSGGTSPDTQY
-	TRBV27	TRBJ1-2	ASSLRAVNNYGYT
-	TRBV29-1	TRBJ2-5	SVEDWAVRGETQY
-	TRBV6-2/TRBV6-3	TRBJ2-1	ASSYLFGDYNEQF
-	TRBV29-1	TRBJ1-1	SVVEALGTEAF
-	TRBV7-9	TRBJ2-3	ASSYRDGTDTQY
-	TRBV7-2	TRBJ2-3	ASSLEGGTQY
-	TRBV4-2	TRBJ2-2	ASSQGWYGELF
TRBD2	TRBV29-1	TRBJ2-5	SVEGLRGGTSGGPEETQY
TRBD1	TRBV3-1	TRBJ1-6	ASSHDRGNSPLH
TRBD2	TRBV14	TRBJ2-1	ASSQEAGGYNEQF
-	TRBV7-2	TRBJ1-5	ASSSTPGNQPQH
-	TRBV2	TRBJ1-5	ATQPGSTNQPQH
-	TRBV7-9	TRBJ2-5	ASSPALAQETQY
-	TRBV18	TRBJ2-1	ASSPRYRERSNEQF
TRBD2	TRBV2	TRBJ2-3	ARSSSGGLDTQY
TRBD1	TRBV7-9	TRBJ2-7	ASSLAGDRSYEQY
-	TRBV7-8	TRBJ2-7	ASSPQDSTYEQY
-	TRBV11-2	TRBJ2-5	ASTGSGVGSAETQY
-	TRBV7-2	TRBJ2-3	ASSLDSHRTDTQY
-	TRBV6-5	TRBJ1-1	ASRRTLVSLGTEAF
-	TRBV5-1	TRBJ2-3	ASSQGPMPDTQY
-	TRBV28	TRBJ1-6	ASSLRGAFGSPLH
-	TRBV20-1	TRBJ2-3	SARSYSSRTDTQY
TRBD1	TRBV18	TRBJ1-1	ASSPTDRSRTEAF
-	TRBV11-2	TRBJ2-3	ASSFLGNFGDTQY
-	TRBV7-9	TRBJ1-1	ASSFDRSEAF
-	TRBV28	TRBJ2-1	ASSYGPRGF